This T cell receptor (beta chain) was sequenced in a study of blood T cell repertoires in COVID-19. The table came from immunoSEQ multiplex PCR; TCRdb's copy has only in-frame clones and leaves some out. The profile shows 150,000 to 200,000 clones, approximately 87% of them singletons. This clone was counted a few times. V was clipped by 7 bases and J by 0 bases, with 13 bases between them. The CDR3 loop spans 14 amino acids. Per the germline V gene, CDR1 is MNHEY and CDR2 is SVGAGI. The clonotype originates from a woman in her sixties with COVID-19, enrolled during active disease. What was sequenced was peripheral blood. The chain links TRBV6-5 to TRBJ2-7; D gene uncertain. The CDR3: CASTPRSDSYEQYF. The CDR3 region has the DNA TGTGCCAGCACCCCGAGGAGCGACTCCTACGAGCAGTACTTC.